Included here is one T cell receptor beta chain sequence, with context. The antigen is undetermined. CDR1 and CDR2 (germline): ENHRY, SYGVKD. This CDR3 is 14 amino acids long. This sample was included in a study of graft-versus-host responses after intestinal transplantation. Overall study context: Recipients received multivisceral, liver-intestinal, or isolated intestinal transplants.

Points from the study as a whole: Some GvH clones were seen earlier in gut or blood, suggesting intestinal origin.

Sequencing was performed with immunoSEQ multiplex PCR; in TCRdb, only in-frame clones are kept and a portion is missing. This sample carries 96,000 or so clones, around 90% of them seen once, and the ten largest clones take roughly 0.17%. The TCR originated in a human donor who received an intestinal transplant. The chain uses TRBV10-3 and TRBJ2-5, with 7 positions matching TRBD2. TRBJ2-7 explains the end of the DNA better; the J call may be wrong. This sample comprised unstimulated CD4+ T cells sorted from spleen or lymph node cells, obtained before intestinal transplant. DNA of the CDR3: TGTGCCATCAGGAAGGTAGGGGAGGGCTACGAGCAGTACTTC. Residues: CAIRKVGEGYEQYF.